A single sample gave rise to the 13 T cell receptor beta chains below, sequenced in a study of blood T cell repertoires in COVID-19. Here immunoSEQ multiplex PCR was the method, and the copy in TCRdb shows in-frame clones only, minus some. The sample carries about 320,000 clones, around 88% recorded once. The sample consisted of peripheral blood. The receptor source for this set is a woman in her forties or fifties with acute or convalescent COVID-19.

The chain combines TRBV19 with TRBJ2-2; TRBD1 matches at 8 bases. The germline V gene encodes CDR1 LNHDA and CDR2 SQIVND (reference sequence). Germline trimming cut 5 bases from V and 5 bases from J; bases unmatched to any gene: 4. The CDR3 covers 14 residues. DNA of the CDR3: TGTGCCAGTAGTGCGACAGGGGATACCGGGGAGCTGTTTTTT. Translated: CASSATGDTGELFF.

The J gene is TRBJ2-3, the V gene TRBV7-9; D is ambiguous. V gave up 2 bases and J gave up 0 bases, with 6 bases separating them. Germline V gene lookup returns CDR1 SEHNR and CDR2 FQNEAQ (reference sequence). The CDR3 is 14 amino acids. The CDR3 nucleotides read TGTGCCAGCAGCTTACGACTGAGCACAGATACGCAGTATTTT. This sequence encodes CASSLRLSTDTQYF.

The gene calls are TRBV4-2 and TRBJ2-2, with D perhaps matching TRBD1 (6 bases). With 0 bases removed from V and 0 bases from J, the gap between germline ends came to 11 bases. CDR1 and CDR2 from the germline V gene are LGHNA and YNFKEQ. The CDR3 has 17 amino acids. The CDR3 DNA reads TGTGCCAGCAGCCAAGATTTGGGACAACCGAACACCGGGGAGCTGTTTTTT. Its translation is CASSQDLGQPNTGELFF.

This clone turned up a few times. V is TRBV12-3 or TRBV12-4 and J is TRBJ1-4; perhaps TRBD1 as D (6 bases). The CDR3 covers 13 residues. The V and J ends lost 6 bases and 7 bases respectively, with 12 bases between them. The CDR3 loop is CASRAGASEKLFF. CDR3 bases: TGTGCCAGCAGAGCAGGGGCAAGTGAAAAACTGTTTTTT.

V and J are TRBV28 and TRBJ1-3, with a tentative D call TRBD1 (5 bases). V lost 6 bases and J 8 bases, leaving 20 bases between the germline ends. CDR3 length: 15 residues. Germline CDR1 is MDHEN and CDR2 is SYDVKM. The CDR3 is CASSSGGAGTDTIYF. The CDR3 DNA sequence: TGTGCCAGCAGCTCCGGCGGGGCAGGTACGGACACCATATATTTT. The full variable domain, completed using reference TRBV28 and TRBJ1-3, is DVKVTQSSRYLVKRTGEKVFLECVQDMDHENMFWYRQDPGLGLRLIYFSYDVKMKEKGDIPEGYSVSREKKERFSLILESASTNQTSMYLCASSSGGAGTDTIYFGEGSWLTVV.

This clone has only one observation. The rearrangement uses TRBV24-1 and TRBJ2-1; 12 bases align to TRBD1. With 5 bases clipped from V and 4 bases from J, the junction kept 5 bases outside the gene matches. The CDR3 has 16 amino acids. CDR1 is KGHDR, CDR2 SFDVKD, per germline. The CDR3 nucleotides are TGTGCCACCAGTGGCCCGGGACAGGGGGCGTACAATGAGCAGTTCTTC. Residues: CATSGPGQGAYNEQFF.

This chain links TRBV2 with TRBJ2-5; D is undetermined. The CDR3 loop spans 13 amino acids. Trimming removed 1 base at V and 5 bases at J, with 8 bases between. Germline CDR1 and CDR2: SNHLY and FYNNEI. Written as DNA, the CDR3 is TGTGCCAGCAGTGAAGACACCGGGGAGACCCAGTACTTC. Translation: CASSEDTGETQYF.

The J gene is TRBJ2-2, the V gene TRBV5-4; the D gene is possibly TRBD2 (6 bases). Germline lookup yields CDR1 SGHNT and CDR2 YYREEE (reference sequence). This CDR3 has 15 residues. The V end was cut by 0 bases, the J end by 2 bases, with 8 bases between. CDR3 bases: TGTGCCAGCAGCTTGGGGGGAGGCAACACCGGGGAGCTGTTTTTT. As protein: CASSLGGGNTGELFF.

J is TRBJ1-5 and V is TRBV10-3; D not certain. V shed 8 bases and J shed 6 bases, with 23 bases lying between them. The germline CDR1 and CDR2 sequences are ENHRY and SYGVKD. The CDR3 has 16 amino acids. The CDR3 DNA follows: TGTGCCATCTCGACTAATAGCCCCACCGCGGGTCAGCCCCAGCATTTT. Amino acids: CAISTNSPTAGQPQHF.

This sequence joins TRBV27 and TRBJ2-1; perhaps TRBD2 as D (6 bases). Trimming cost V 6 bases and J 4 bases, with 10 bases left between them. The CDR3 extends over 13 amino acids. The germline V gene encodes CDR1 MNHEY and CDR2 SMNVEV (reference sequence). The CDR3 coding sequence is TGTGCCAGCAGGGCGGGACTTTACAATGAGCAGTTCTTC. Protein sequence: CASRAGLYNEQFF.

The chain has TRBV19 and TRBJ2-1; 8 bases align to TRBD1. Germline CDR1 reads LNHDA; CDR2 reads SQIVND (reference sequence). J was trimmed by 7 bases and V by 4 bases; bases with no gene match: 6. The CDR3 runs 14 residues. The CDR3 loop reads CASSTGGRRNEQFF. The DNA of the CDR3 is TGTGCCAGTAGTACAGGGGGCCGTAGGAATGAGCAGTTCTTC.

This rearrangement joins TRBV6-2 or TRBV6-3 to TRBJ2-1, with 7 nucleotides matching TRBD2. Germline V lookup: CDR1 MNHEY, CDR2 SVGEGT. The CDR3 is 16 amino acids. V gave up 6 bases and J gave up 5 bases; unmatched junction bases: 13. This CDR3 reads CASSPRAGTTDNEQFF. The DNA of the CDR3 is TGTGCCAGCAGCCCTAGGGCCGGGACTACAGACAATGAGCAGTTCTTC.

This clone came up once. The chain is built from TRBV7-2 and TRBJ2-1; TRBD1 matches 9 bases. V lost 3 bases and J lost 12; bases outside the gene matches: 15. Germline V CDR1 and CDR2: SGHTA, FQGNSA. The CDR3 is 16 amino acids. Here the CDR3 DNA reads TGTGCCAGCAGCTTCGCCGTCCCGGGACAGGGAACTGCGCAGTTCTTC. This translates into CASSFAVPGQGTAQFF. The whole variable domain, filled in from reference TRBV7-2 and TRBJ2-1, reads GAGVSQSPSNKVTEKGKDVELRCDPISGHTALYWYRQSLGQGLEFLIYFQGNSAPDKSGLPSDRFSAERTGGSVSTLTIQRTQQEDSAVYLCASSFAVPGQGTAQFFGPGTRLTVL.